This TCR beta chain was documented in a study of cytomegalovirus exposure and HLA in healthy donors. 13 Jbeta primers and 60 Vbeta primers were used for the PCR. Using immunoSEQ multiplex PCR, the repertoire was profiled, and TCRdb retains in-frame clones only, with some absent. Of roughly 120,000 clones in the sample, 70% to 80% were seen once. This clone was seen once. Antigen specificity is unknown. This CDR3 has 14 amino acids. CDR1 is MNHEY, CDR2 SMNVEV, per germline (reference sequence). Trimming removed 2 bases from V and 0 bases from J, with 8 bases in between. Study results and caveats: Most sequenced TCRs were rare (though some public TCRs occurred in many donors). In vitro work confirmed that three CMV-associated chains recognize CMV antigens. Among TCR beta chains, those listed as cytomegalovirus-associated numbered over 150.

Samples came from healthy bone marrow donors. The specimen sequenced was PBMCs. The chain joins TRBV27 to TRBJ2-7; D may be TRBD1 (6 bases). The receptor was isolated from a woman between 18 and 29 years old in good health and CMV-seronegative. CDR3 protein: CASSLRGNSYEQYF. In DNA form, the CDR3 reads TGTGCCAGCAGTTTAAGGGGGAACTCCTACGAGCAGTACTTC.